These 29 T cell receptor beta chains originate from one sample sequenced in a study of blood T cell repertoires in COVID-19. Sequencing used immunoSEQ multiplex PCR; TCRdb keeps in-frame clones, though not all of them. In the table there are roughly 120,000 clones, less than 85% of which are singletons. Sequencing was done on a sample of peripheral blood. The receptors originated from a human donor in a cohort sampled during active COVID-19.

V and J are TRBV10-3 and TRBJ2-2; 8 bases agree with TRBD1. Germline lookup yields CDR1 ENHRY and CDR2 SYGVKD. This CDR3 region has 13 residues. Losses at the gene ends were 10 bases for V and 3 bases for J; bases not matched to a gene: 4. This CDR3 is CANWTGHTGELFF. CDR3 nucleotides: TGTGCCAACTGGACAGGGCACACCGGGGAGCTGTTTTTT.

The rearrangement joins TRBV25-1 to TRBJ2-6; a weak D match, TRBD1 (6 bases). The CDR3 consists of 16 residues. Trimming took off 5 bases at V and 3 bases at J, with 14 bases between the two ends. The germline gives CDR1 MGHDK, CDR2 SYGVNS. The CDR3 coding sequence is TGTGCCAGCAGTAATACAGGGTTGGGTGGGGCCAACGTCCTGACTTTC. Its translation: CASSNTGLGGANVLTF.

This clone was detected once. This sequence joins TRBV28 and TRBJ2-1, with 7 bases matching TRBD2. With 5 bases clipped from V and 4 bases from J, the junction kept 11 bases outside the gene matches. The CDR3 contains 16 residues. Germline-derived CDR1 and CDR2 are MDHEN and SYDVKM. CDR3 sequence: CASSPSWAGEYNEQFF. In DNA, the CDR3 is TGTGCCAGCAGTCCGTCTTGGGCGGGGGAGTACAATGAGCAGTTCTTC.

This clone has a handful of counts. The V and J genes are TRBV2 and TRBJ2-7, with a tentative D call TRBD1 (5 bases). The V and J ends lost 4 bases and 2 bases respectively, with 9 bases between them. In germline, CDR1 is SNHLY, CDR2 FYNNEI. The CDR3 contains 13 residues. Here the CDR3 DNA reads TGTGCCAGCAGTGCGGTGACAGCCTACGAGCAGTACTTC. Protein sequence: CASSAVTAYEQYF.

The rearrangement links TRBV5-1 to TRBJ1-3, with TRBD1 as a possible D gene (5 bases). CDR1 is SGHRS and CDR2 is YFSETQ in the germline V gene. This CDR3 spans 17 amino acids. Trimming left V 3 bases short and J 0 bases short, with 16 bases between. For the CDR3, the DNA is TGCGCCAGCAGCTCCTGGGGGGGGAGCAACTCTGGAAACACCATATATTTT. Translating it yields CASSSWGGSNSGNTIYF.

The count of this clone is one. The J gene is TRBJ2-7, the V gene TRBV2; 7 bases line up with TRBD2. Germline V gene lookup returns CDR1 SNHLY and CDR2 FYNNEI. The J segment lost 2 bases and the V segment lost 8 bases, leaving 12 bases of the junction unmatched. This CDR3 is built from 15 residues. For the CDR3, the DNA is TGTGCCAGCCCCAAGGGGAGGGGAGGACCCTACGAGCAGTACTTC. Amino acid sequence: CASPKGRGGPYEQYF.

This clone turned up a few times. The chain links TRBV19 to TRBJ1-5, with TRBD1 as a possible D gene (6 bases). Germline V gives CDR1 LNHDA, CDR2 SQIVND (reference sequence). The CDR3 covers 13 residues. The V and J ends lost 7 bases and 7 bases respectively, with 14 bases between them. The CDR3 reads CASKQGSGQPQHF. DNA of the CDR3: TGTGCCAGTAAACAGGGTTCGGGGCAGCCCCAGCATTTT.

The rearrangement links TRBV18 to TRBJ2-1; tentatively, D is TRBD1 (6 bases). This CDR3 region has 16 residues. The V and J ends lost 1 base and 5 bases respectively, with 15 bases between them. CDR1 is KGHSH and CDR2 is LQKENI in the germline V gene. The CDR3 protein is CASSPRTRQGHNEQFF. The CDR3, as DNA: TGTGCCAGCTCACCACGGACGCGGCAGGGGCACAATGAGCAGTTCTTC.

The chain recombines TRBV5-1 with TRBJ2-5; 10 positions agree with TRBD1. CDR3 size: 15 residues. Germline V gene data show CDR1 as SGHRS and CDR2 as YFSETQ. Trimming took 2 bases from V and 5 from J; bases not matched to a gene: 6. CDR3 DNA sequence: TGCGCCAGCAGCTTACGACAGGGGGCTGGGGAGACCCAGTACTTC. Translated: CASSLRQGAGETQYF.

This sequence joins TRBV3-1 (or the pseudogene TRBV3-2) and TRBJ1-1; possible D gene TRBD1, 5 bases. The CDR3 consists of 12 residues. V was cut by 1 base and J by 7 bases, with 7 bases left in between. In germline, CDR1 is LGHDT, CDR2 YNNKEL (reference sequence). The DNA of the CDR3 is TGTGCCAGCAGCCAAGGACAGTTTGAAGCTTTCTTT. Translating gives CASSQGQFEAFF.

The chain's CDR3 is CASPKTGGSYNEQFF. The CDR3 DNA sequence: TGTGCCTCGCCAAAGACAGGGGGTTCCTACAATGAGCAGTTCTTC. The V and J genes are TRBV30 and TRBJ2-1; 9 bases fit TRBD1. Trimming took 7 bases from V and 1 from J; bases not matched to a gene: 8. CDR3 length: 15 amino acids. Looked up from germline, CDR1 is GTSNPN and CDR2 is SVGIG (reference sequence).

The chain joins TRBV4-1 to TRBJ2-3, with D unclear. V was shortened by 6 bases and J by 3 bases, with 4 bases between the two germline ends. Germline V CDR1 and CDR2: MGHRA, YSYEKL. This CDR3 has 11 residues. This CDR3 is CASSQTDTQYF. DNA of the CDR3: TGCGCCAGCAGTCAGACAGATACGCAGTATTTT.

The gene calls are TRBV30 and TRBJ1-6; 7 nucleotides match TRBD1. V lost 4 bases and J lost 7; bases outside the gene matches: 7. Per the germline V gene, CDR1 is GTSNPN and CDR2 is SVGIG (reference sequence). This CDR3 contains 14 residues. In nucleotides, the CDR3 is TGTGCCTGGAAGGGGGACAGTAACAATTCACCCCTCCACTTT. Amino acid sequence: CAWKGDSNNSPLHF.

The V call is TRBV6-5, the J call TRBJ1-2; 8 bases agree with TRBD1. This CDR3 is built from 15 residues. The V and J ends lost 6 bases and 4 bases, in that order; junction bases with no gene match: 10. CDR1 and CDR2 from the germline V gene are MNHEY and SVGAGI. The CDR3 coding sequence is TGTGCCAGCAGCGGCCCAGGGGGCGCAGGCTATGGCTACACCTTC. It translates to CASSGPGGAGYGYTF.

This clone occurred a few times. The CDR3 here is CASSLGQGPSEGYTF. The CDR3, as DNA: TGCGCCAGCAGCTTGGGACAGGGCCCTTCGGAAGGCTACACCTTC. The chain uses TRBV5-1 and TRBJ1-2; 7 positions agree with TRBD1. The V gene's germline CDR1 is SGHRS and CDR2 YFSETQ. The J segment lost 8 bases and the V segment lost 0 bases, leaving 10 bases of the junction unmatched. The CDR3 is 15 residues long.

The genes are TRBV11-2 and TRBJ2-1; D is undetermined. The CDR3 covers 16 residues. Germline CDR1 reads SGHAT; CDR2 reads FQNNGV. Trimming pared 3 bases from V and 6 bases from J, leaving 18 bases between. CDR3 loop: CASSFMSARGGNEQFF. The CDR3 DNA follows: TGTGCCAGCAGCTTCATGTCGGCAAGAGGTGGCAATGAGCAGTTCTTC.

The V call is TRBV27, the J call TRBJ2-2; D is undetermined. Between the trimmed V and J ends, which lost 6 bases and 6 bases, there was a span of 5 bases. The CDR3 length is 11 residues. CDR1 is MNHEY and CDR2 is SMNVEV in the germline V gene (reference sequence). The CDR3 spells CASRFAGELFF. As DNA, the CDR3 is TGTGCCAGCAGGTTCGCCGGGGAGCTGTTTTTT.

This clone has more than one count but fewer than ten. V usage is TRBV7-2 and J usage is TRBJ2-4, with 11 bases identical to TRBD1. With 4 bases clipped from V and 10 bases from J, the junction kept 3 bases outside the gene matches. There are 13 residues in the CDR3. CDR1 and CDR2 from the germline V gene are SGHTA and FQGNSA. The CDR3, as DNA: TGTGCCAGCAGCTCGGGACAGGGGGGGATTCAGTACTTC. This gives the protein CASSSGQGGIQYF.

The chain is built from TRBV6-5 and TRBJ1-4; D is perhaps TRBD1 (5 bases). Germline V gives CDR1 MNHEY, CDR2 SVGAGI. Deletions cut 10 bases from V and 3 bases from J, with 15 bases between. The length of the CDR3 is 14 residues. CDR3 region: CATQGSGANEKLFF. CDR3 in DNA: TGTGCCACCCAGGGCTCCGGCGCTAATGAAAAACTGTTTTTT.

V gene TRBV12-3 or TRBV12-4 combines with J gene TRBJ1-4; D is ambiguous. The CDR3 runs 12 residues. Deletions cut 4 bases from V and 13 bases from J, with 13 bases between. CDR3 in DNA: TGTGCCAGCAGTTCCCTGACTGGTCTACTGTTTTTT. Encoded protein: CASSSLTGLLFF.

The J gene is TRBJ2-7, the V gene TRBV6-2 or TRBV6-3; 10 nucleotides line up with TRBD2. The CDR3 spans 17 residues. V gave up 5 bases and J gave up 1 base; unmatched junction bases: 11. Germline V gene data show CDR1 as MNHEY and CDR2 as SVGEGT. CDR3: CASSTGSASGGSYEQYF. The CDR3 nucleotides read TGTGCCAGCAGTACCGGGTCGGCTAGCGGGGGATCCTACGAGCAGTACTTC.

The chain employs TRBV7-9 and TRBJ2-7; 7 bases agree with TRBD2. After removal of 0 bases from V and 0 bases from J, the junction contained 11 bases not matched to a gene. Germline CDR1 SEHNR, CDR2 FQNEAQ (reference sequence). CDR3 size: 18 residues. CDR3 residues: CASSLASLRGRNSYEQYF. DNA for the CDR3: TGTGCCAGCAGCTTAGCTAGTTTGCGGGGGAGAAACTCCTACGAGCAGTACTTC.

The rearrangement links TRBV11-2 to TRBJ1-5, with D possibly TRBD1 on 5 matching bases. Germline V gene lookup returns CDR1 SGHAT and CDR2 FQNNGV. The CDR3 contains 14 residues. Trimming cost V 0 bases and J 6 bases, with 9 bases left between them. CDR3 DNA sequence: TGTGCCAGCAGCTTAGATGGCGGGGGTCAGCCCCAGCATTTT. It codes for CASSLDGGGQPQHF.

The J gene is TRBJ1-1, the V gene TRBV5-1; TRBD1 matches at 10 bases. V lost 5 bases, J lost 5 bases, and 6 bases stayed unmatched. Germline loops: CDR1 SGHRS, CDR2 YFSETQ. The CDR3 extends over 14 amino acids. The CDR3 reads CASRTDRGRTEAFF. The CDR3 DNA reads TGCGCCAGCAGGACCGACAGGGGGCGAACTGAAGCTTTCTTT.

The chain uses TRBV6-6 and TRBJ2-5; possible D gene TRBD2, 6 bases. Germline CDR1 MNHNY, CDR2 SVGAGI (reference sequence). Between the trimmed V and J ends, which lost 5 bases and 1 base, there was a span of 11 bases. The CDR3 consists of 14 residues. The CDR3, as DNA: TGTGCCAGCAGTAACCGGGAGCCCCAAGAGACCCAGTACTTC. This codes for CASSNREPQETQYF.

The chain joins TRBV4-1 to TRBJ2-1, with 16 bases identical to TRBD2. This CDR3 has 15 residues. V trimming: 5 bases; J trimming: 9 bases; junction bases outside the gene matches: 4. Germline V CDR1 and CDR2: MGHRA, YSYEKL. CDR3 sequence: CASSSGLAGGREQFF. DNA of the CDR3: TGCGCCAGCAGCTCGGGACTAGCGGGGGGGCGTGAGCAGTTCTTC.

This chain uses TRBV6-1 with TRBJ2-7; D is undetermined. The V gene's germline CDR1 is MNHNS and CDR2 SASEGT. The CDR3 has 16 residues. V lost 1 base and J lost 5, with 18 bases in between. This CDR3 is CASSEGVLLIPHEQYF. CDR3 nucleotide sequence: TGTGCCAGCAGTGAAGGGGTCCTACTAATCCCCCACGAGCAGTACTTC.

The CDR3 DNA sequence: TGTGCCACCAGGCCGACAGGGAGGAACACCGGGGAGCTGTTTTTT. Translation: CATRPTGRNTGELFF. The chain has TRBV24-1 and TRBJ2-2; 7 nucleotides agree with TRBD1. V shed 7 bases, J shed 1 base, and the junction held 5 bases outside the gene matches. There are 15 residues in the CDR3. Germline V gives CDR1 KGHDR, CDR2 SFDVKD.

This chain links TRBV5-4 with TRBJ2-7; D not certain. CDR1 and CDR2 (germline): SGHNT, YYREEE (reference sequence). This CDR3 region has 12 residues. V was clipped by 2 bases and J by 7 bases, with 10 bases between them. This CDR3 reads CASSFATREQYF. DNA for the CDR3: TGTGCCAGCAGCTTCGCCACGAGGGAGCAGTACTTC.